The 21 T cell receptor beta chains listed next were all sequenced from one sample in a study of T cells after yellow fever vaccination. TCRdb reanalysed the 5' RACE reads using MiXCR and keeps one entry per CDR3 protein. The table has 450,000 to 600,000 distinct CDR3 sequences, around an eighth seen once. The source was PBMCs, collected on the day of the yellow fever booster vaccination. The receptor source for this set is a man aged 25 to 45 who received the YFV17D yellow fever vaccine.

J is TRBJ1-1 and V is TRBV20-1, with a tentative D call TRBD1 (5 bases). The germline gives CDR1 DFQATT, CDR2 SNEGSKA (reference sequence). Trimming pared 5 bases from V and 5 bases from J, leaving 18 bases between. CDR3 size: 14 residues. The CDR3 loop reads CSASPGGGSTEAFF. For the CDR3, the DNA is TGCAGTGCTTCCCCCGGGGGGGGTTCGACTGAAGCTTTCTTT.

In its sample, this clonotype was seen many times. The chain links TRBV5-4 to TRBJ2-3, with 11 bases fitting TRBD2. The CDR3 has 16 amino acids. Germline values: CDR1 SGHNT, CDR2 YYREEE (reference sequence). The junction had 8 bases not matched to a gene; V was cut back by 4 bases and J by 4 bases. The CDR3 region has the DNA TGTGCCAGCAGCGGCCTAGCGGGAGGTCTGGCAGATACGCAGTATTTT. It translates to CASSGLAGGLADTQYF.

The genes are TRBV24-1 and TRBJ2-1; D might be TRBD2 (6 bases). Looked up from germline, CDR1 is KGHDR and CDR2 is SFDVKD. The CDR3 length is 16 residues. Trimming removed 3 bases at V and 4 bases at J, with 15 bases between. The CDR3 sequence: CATSDSGPGVYNEQFF. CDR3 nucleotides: TGTGCCACCAGTGATAGTGGGCCGGGAGTTTACAATGAGCAGTTCTTC.

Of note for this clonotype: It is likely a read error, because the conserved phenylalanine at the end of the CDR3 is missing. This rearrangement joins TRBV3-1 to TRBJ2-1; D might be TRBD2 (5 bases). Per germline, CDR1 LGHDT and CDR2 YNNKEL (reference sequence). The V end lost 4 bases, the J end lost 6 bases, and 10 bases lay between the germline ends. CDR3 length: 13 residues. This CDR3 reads CASSRGFANEQFL. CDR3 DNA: TGTGCCAGCAGCCGCGGGTTCGCCAATGAGCAGTTCTTA.

The CDR3 sequence is CASSAWGQGDEKLFF. As DNA, the CDR3 is TGTGCCAGCAGTGCCTGGGGACAGGGGGACGAAAAACTGTTTTTT. The V gene is TRBV6-1, the J gene TRBJ1-4; 11 bases are shared with TRBD1. CDR3 length: 15 amino acids. From germline, CDR1 is MNHNS and CDR2 SASEGT. V was pared by 4 bases and J by 8 bases, with 6 bases of the junction left unmatched.

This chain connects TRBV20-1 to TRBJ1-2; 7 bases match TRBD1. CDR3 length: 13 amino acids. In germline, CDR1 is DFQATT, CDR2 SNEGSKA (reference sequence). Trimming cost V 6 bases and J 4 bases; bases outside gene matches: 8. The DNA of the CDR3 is TGCAGTGCCAACGACAGGGCGGTCTATGGCTACACCTTC. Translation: CSANDRAVYGYTF.

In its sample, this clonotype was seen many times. The CDR3 here is CASSLGGQARNTQYF. The CDR3 bases are TGTGCCAGCAGTTTAGGGGGACAGGCCCGGAATACGCAGTATTTT. The chain carries TRBV12-3 or TRBV12-4 and TRBJ2-3; TRBD1 matches at 8 bases. This CDR3 has 15 amino acids. Trimming removed 1 base from V and 7 bases from J; junction bases left unmatched: 7.

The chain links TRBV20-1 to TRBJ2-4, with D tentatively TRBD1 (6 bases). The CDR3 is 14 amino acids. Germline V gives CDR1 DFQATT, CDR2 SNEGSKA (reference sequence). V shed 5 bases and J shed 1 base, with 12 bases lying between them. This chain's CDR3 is CSAPRGTAKNIQYF. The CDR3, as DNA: TGCAGTGCTCCGAGGGGGACGGCCAAAAACATTCAGTACTTC.

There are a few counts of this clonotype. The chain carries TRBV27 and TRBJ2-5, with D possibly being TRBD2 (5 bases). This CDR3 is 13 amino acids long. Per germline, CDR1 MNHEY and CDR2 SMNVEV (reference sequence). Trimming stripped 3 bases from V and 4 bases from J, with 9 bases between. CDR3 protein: CASSLDSGETQYF. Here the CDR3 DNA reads TGTGCCAGCAGTTTGGACTCGGGAGAGACCCAGTACTTC.

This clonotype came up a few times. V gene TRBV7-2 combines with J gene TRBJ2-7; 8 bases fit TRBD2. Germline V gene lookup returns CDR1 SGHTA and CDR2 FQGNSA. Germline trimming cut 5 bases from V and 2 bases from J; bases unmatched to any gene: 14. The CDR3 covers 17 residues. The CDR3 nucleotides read TGTGCCAGCAGCCATCCAAACATCCCCGGGAGGGCCTACGAGCAGTACTTC. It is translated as CASSHPNIPGRAYEQYF. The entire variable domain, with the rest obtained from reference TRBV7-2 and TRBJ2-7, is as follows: GAGVSQSPSNKVTEKGKDVELRCDPISGHTALYWYRQSLGQGLEFLIYFQGNSAPDKSGLPSDRFSAERTGGSVSTLTIQRTQQEDSAVYLCASSHPNIPGRAYEQYFGPGTRLTVT.

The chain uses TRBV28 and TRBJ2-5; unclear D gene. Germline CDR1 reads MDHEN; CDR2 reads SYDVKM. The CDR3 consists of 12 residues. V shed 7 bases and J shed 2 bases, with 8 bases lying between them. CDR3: CASNEQQETQYF. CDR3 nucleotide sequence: TGTGCCAGCAATGAACAGCAAGAGACCCAGTACTTC.

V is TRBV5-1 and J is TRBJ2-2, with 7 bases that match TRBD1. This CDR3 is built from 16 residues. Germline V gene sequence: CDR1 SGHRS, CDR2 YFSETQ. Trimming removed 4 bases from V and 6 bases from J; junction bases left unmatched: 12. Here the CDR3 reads CASSPNRGNHAGELFF. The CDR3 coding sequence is TGCGCCAGCAGCCCCAACAGGGGTAATCACGCCGGGGAGCTGTTTTTT.

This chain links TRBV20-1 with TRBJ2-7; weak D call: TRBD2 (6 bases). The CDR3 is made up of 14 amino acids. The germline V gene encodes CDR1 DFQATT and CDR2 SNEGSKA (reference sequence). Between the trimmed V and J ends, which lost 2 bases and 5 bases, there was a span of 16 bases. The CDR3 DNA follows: TGCAGTGCTAGAAACGGTGGGGGGATTCACGAGCAGTACTTC. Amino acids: CSARNGGGIHEQYF.

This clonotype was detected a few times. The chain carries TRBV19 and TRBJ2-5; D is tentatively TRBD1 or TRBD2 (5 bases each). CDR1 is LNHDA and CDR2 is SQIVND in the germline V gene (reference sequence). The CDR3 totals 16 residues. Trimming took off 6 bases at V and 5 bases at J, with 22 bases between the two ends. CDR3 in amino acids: CASSNPVRDVTETQYF. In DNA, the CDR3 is TGTGCCAGTAGCAACCCCGTACGGGACGTGACGGAGACCCAGTACTTC.

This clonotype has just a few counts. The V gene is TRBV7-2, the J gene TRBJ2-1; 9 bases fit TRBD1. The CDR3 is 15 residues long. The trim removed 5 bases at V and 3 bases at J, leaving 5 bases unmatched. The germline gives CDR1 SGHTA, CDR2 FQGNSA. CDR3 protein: CASSTGTGFYNEQFF. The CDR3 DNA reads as TGTGCCAGCAGCACCGGGACAGGGTTCTACAATGAGCAGTTCTTC.

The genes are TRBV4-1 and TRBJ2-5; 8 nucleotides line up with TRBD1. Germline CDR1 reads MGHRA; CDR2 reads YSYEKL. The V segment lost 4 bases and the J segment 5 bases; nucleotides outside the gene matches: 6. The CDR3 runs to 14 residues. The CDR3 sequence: CASSPGGHGETQYF. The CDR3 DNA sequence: TGCGCCAGCAGCCCAGGGGGCCACGGCGAGACCCAGTACTTC.

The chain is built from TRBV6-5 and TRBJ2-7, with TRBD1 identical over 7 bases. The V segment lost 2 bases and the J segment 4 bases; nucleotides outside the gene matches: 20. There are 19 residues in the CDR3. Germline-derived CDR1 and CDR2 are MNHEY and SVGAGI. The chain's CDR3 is CASSYRGRAASTRSYEQYF. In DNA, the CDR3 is TGTGCCAGCAGTTACAGGGGGCGGGCGGCCTCCACCCGATCTTACGAGCAGTACTTC.

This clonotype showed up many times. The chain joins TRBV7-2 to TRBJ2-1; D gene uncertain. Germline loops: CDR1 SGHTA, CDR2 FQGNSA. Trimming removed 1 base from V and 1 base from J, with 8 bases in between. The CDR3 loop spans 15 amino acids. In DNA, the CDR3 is TGTGCCAGCAGCTTAGTTCCAGGTTCCTACAATGAGCAGTTCTTC. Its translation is CASSLVPGSYNEQFF.

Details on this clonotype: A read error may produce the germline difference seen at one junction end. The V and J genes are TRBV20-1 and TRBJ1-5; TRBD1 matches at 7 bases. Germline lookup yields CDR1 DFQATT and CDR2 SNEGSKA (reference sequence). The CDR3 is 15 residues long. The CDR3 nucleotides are TGCTGTGCTACCTCCGCGGACAGGTTCAATCAGCCCCAGCATTTT. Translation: CCATSADRFNQPQHF.

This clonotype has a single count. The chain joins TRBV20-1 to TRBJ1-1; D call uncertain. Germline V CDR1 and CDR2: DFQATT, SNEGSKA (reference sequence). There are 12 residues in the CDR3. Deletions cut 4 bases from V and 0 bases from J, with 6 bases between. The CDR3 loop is CSAKRMNTEAFF. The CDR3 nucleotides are TGCAGTGCTAAGCGTATGAACACTGAAGCTTTCTTT.

As DNA, the CDR3 is TGTGCCATAGGACAGGGCGGCACAGATACGCAGTATTTT. It specifies CAIGQGGTDTQYF. The V gene is TRBV15, the J gene TRBJ2-3, with 8 bases matching TRBD1. The CDR3 sequence is 13 residues long. The V gene's germline CDR1 is LNHNV and CDR2 YYDKDF (reference sequence). Losses at the gene ends were 10 bases for V and 1 base for J; bases not matched to a gene: 4.